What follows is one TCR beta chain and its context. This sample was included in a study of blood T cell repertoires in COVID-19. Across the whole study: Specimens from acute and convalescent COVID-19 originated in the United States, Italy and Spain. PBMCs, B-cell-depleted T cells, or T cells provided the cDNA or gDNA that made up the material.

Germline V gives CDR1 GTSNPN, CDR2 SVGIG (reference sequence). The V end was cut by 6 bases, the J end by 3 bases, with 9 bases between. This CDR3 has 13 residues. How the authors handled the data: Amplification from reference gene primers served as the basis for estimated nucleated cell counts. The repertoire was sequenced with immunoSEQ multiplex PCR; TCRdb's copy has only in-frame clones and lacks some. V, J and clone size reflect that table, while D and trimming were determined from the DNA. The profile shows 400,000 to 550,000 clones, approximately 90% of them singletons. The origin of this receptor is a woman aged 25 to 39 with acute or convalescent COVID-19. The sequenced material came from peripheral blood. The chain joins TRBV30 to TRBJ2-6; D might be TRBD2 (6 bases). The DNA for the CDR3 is TGTGCCTGCCGGGGGAGTGGGGCCAACGTCCTGACTTTC. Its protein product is CACRGSGANVLTF. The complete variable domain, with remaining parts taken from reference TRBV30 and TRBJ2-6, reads SQTIHQWPATLVQPVGSPLSLECTVEGTSNPNLYWYRQAAGRGLQLLFYSVGIGQISSEVPQNLSASRPQDRQFILSSKKLLLSDSGFYLCACRGSGANVLTFGAGSRLTVL.